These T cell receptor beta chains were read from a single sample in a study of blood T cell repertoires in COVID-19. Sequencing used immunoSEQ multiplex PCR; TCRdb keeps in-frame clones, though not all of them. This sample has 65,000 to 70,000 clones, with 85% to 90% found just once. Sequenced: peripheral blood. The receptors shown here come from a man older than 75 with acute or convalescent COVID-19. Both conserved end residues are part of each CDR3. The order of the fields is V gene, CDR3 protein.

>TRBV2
CASSDGSGANVLTF
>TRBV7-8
CASSPRGGGNEQFF
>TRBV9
CASSVVSGGRGDTQYF
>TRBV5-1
CASSSSETSVSGYDEQFF
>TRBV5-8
CASSLAFLAEETQYF
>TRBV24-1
CATSDLQAGLYNEQFF
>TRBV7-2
CASSPGGTNNGYTF
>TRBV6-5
CASSSPRTVTEAFF
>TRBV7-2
CASSRDWAGEQYF
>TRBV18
CASSANRATGYTF
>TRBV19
CASSRDRGRSGGYTF
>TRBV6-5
CASSYSETGAEQYF
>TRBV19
CASNRDRGTDTQYF
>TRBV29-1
CSVGAKYQETQYF
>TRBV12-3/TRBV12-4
CATGTTGGTEAFF
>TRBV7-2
CASSKNGLISYEQYF
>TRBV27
CASSLIGQGNQPQHF
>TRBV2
CASNPDRGSRELFF
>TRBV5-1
CASSLGGTGGQPQHF
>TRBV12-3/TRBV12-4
CASSLYQETQYF
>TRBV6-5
CASSRGGQGFEKLFF
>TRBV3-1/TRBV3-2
CASGRQTSYEQYF
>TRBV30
CAWSLTTGSQPQHF
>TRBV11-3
CASSLGDRGRRETQYF
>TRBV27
CASSGQGGRDGYGYTF
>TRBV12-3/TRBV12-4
CASSDSLGEQFF
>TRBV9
CASSVAGTSGHNEQFF
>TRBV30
CAWSPTSGTYNEQFF
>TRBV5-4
CASSWTSGSKGWTDTQYF
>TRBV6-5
CASSYSGDTRNTIYF
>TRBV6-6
CASSDLGTAVWFF
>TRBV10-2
CASTPGLAGVGELFF
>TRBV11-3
CASSLGPGQGASPLHF
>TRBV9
CASSVGTGTTNTEAFF
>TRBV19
CASSIAFRAADFNQPQHF
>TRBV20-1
CSATDGYTF
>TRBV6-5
CASSYDLEVRGGYTF
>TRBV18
CASSPDPGQGYLF
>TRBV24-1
CATSDAPDRVGEKLFF
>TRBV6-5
CASSYGRNTEAFF
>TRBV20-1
CSALEEEKLFF
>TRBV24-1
CATSGDSGRATYNEQFF
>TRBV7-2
CASSLEVAVDTLHF
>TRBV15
CATSRDTGAGNTIYF
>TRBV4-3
CASSQLGIAGTQETQYF
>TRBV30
CAWSPGTGTSNYGYTF
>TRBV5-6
CASSLDRGAEAFF
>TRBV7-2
CALWQAPYGYTF
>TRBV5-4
CASSVQGETQYF